The 8 T cell receptor beta chains listed next were all sequenced from one sample in a study of graft-versus-host responses after intestinal transplantation. The table came from immunoSEQ multiplex PCR; TCRdb's copy has only in-frame clones and leaves some out. The table records over 90,000 clones, roughly nine tenths of them present only once. These receptors' targets are unknown. The sequences come from unstimulated CD8+ T cells sorted from spleen or lymph node cells, collected before intestinal transplant. The receptors originated from a human donor who received an intestinal transplant.

The J gene is TRBJ2-7, the V gene TRBV19; TRBD1 agrees at 8 bases. CDR3 length: 14 amino acids. Germline V gives CDR1 LNHDA, CDR2 SQIVND (reference sequence). Losses at the gene ends were 5 bases for V and 0 bases for J; bases not matched to a gene: 3. This chain's CDR3 is CASSFGTGSYEQYF. In DNA form, the CDR3 reads TGTGCCAGTAGTTTTGGGACAGGCTCCTACGAGCAGTACTTC.

This chain joins TRBV27 and TRBJ1-1; maybe TRBD1 (5 bases). Germline V gene sequence: CDR1 MNHEY, CDR2 SMNVEV (reference sequence). This CDR3 has 14 amino acids. Trimming stripped 0 bases from V and 6 bases from J, with 11 bases between. The chain's CDR3 is CASSLSGGLSEAFF. DNA of the CDR3: TGTGCCAGCAGTTTATCCGGGGGTCTGTCTGAAGCTTTCTTT.

In nucleotides, the CDR3 is TGTGCCAGCAGCTTATGGGACAGGGGCTTACGAGCCAACGTCCTGACTTTC. This codes for CASSLWDRGLRANVLTF. The V and J genes are TRBV7-9 and TRBJ2-6, with TRBD1 matching over 10 bases. The V gene end was trimmed by 2 bases and the J gene end by 7 bases; junction bases not matched to a gene: 8. CDR1 is SEHNR and CDR2 is FQNEAQ in the germline V gene (reference sequence). This CDR3 region has 17 residues.

The chain has TRBV30 and TRBJ2-7, with 9 bases identical to TRBD2. This CDR3 contains 13 residues. Germline values: CDR1 GTSNPN, CDR2 SVGIG (reference sequence). The ends lost 4 bases at V and 6 bases at J; junction bases unmatched: 7. CDR3 nucleotides: TGTGCCTGGAATCAGCGGGAGGCCGGCGAGCAGTACTTC. Translated: CAWNQREAGEQYF.

This clone was recorded only once. V and J are TRBV27 and TRBJ2-7; 8 bases are a match to TRBD2. The germline V gene has CDR1 MNHEY and CDR2 SMNVEV (reference sequence). The CDR3 has 14 amino acids. The V gene end was trimmed by 6 bases and the J gene end by 1 base; junction bases not matched to a gene: 5. The chain's CDR3 is CASSRVAGSYEQYF. The CDR3 nucleotides read TGTGCCAGCAGCCGTGTAGCGGGGTCCTACGAGCAGTACTTC.

This clone was detected once. The chain has TRBV19 and TRBJ2-3; TRBD1 agrees at 9 bases. CDR3 length equals 15 residues. With V trimmed by 6 bases and J by 9 bases, 13 bases remained unmatched. From germline, CDR1 is LNHDA and CDR2 SQIVND (reference sequence). CDR3 coding DNA: TGTGCCAGTAGCCTTCACGGCCGGACAGGGGACACGCAGTATTTT. It translates to CASSLHGRTGDTQYF.

The chain uses TRBV5-1 and TRBJ1-5; D remains ambiguous. Germline-derived CDR1 and CDR2 are SGHRS and YFSETQ. The CDR3 has 15 residues. Trimming cost V 5 bases and J 5 bases, with 17 bases left between them. The CDR3 protein is CASRPDQFGDQPQHF. CDR3 sequence (DNA): TGCGCCAGCAGACCGGACCAGTTCGGGGATCAGCCCCAGCATTTT.

This clone was counted once. The CDR3 loop is CASSLQKAGGNTEAFF. CDR3 coding DNA: TGCGCCAGCAGCTTACAGAAGGCAGGGGGTAACACTGAAGCTTTCTTT. V and J are TRBV5-1 and TRBJ1-1; 7 positions match TRBD1. The ends lost 2 bases at V and 2 bases at J; junction bases unmatched: 9. Germline loops: CDR1 SGHRS, CDR2 YFSETQ. The CDR3 has 16 residues.